Each of the 2 T cell receptor beta chains below was sequenced from the same sample in a study of cytomegalovirus exposure and HLA in healthy donors. Both 60 Vbeta primers and 13 Jbeta primers went into the PCR. The repertoire was sequenced with immunoSEQ multiplex PCR; TCRdb's copy has only in-frame clones and lacks some. The table records about 200,000 clones, around 80% of them present only once. Sequenced: PBMCs. The receptors shown here come from a young woman in good health and CMV-seropositive.

The V gene is TRBV5-1, the J gene TRBJ2-2; possible D gene TRBD1, 6 bases. Germline V gives CDR1 SGHRS, CDR2 YFSETQ. This CDR3 comprises 16 residues. The germline V and J ends were trimmed by 4 bases and 0 bases, with 13 bases remaining between them. The CDR3 loop is CASSVLGATNTGELFF. CDR3 nucleotides: TGCGCCAGCAGCGTCCTGGGGGCCACGAACACCGGGGAGCTGTTTTTT. Full variable domain (outside the CDR3, taken from reference TRBV5-1 and TRBJ2-2): KAGVTQTPRYLIKTRGQQVTLSCSPISGHRSVSWYQQTPGQGLQFLFEYFSETQRNKGNFPGRFSGRQFSNSRSEMNVSTLELGDSALYLCASSVLGATNTGELFFGEGSRLTVL.

The chain employs TRBV11-2 and TRBJ2-7, with 10 nucleotides matching TRBD1. The CDR3 sequence is 14 residues long. After removal of 6 bases from V and 5 bases from J, the junction contained 7 bases not matched to a gene. Per the germline V gene, CDR1 is SGHAT and CDR2 is FQNNGV. CDR3 protein: CASRRTGGWDEQYF. The CDR3 region has the DNA TGTGCCAGCAGGAGGACAGGGGGATGGGACGAGCAGTACTTC.